This T cell receptor (beta chain) was sequenced during a study of human T cells and chemical hapten exposure. Looked up from germline, CDR1 is SGHTA and CDR2 is FQGNSA. The CDR3 totals 15 residues. The V end was cut by 5 bases, the J end by 0 bases, with 14 bases between. TCRdb called the RACE reads again in MiXCR, with one record for every CDR3 protein. This sample carries around 100,000 distinct CDR3 sequences, approximately 11% of them seen once, and the ten largest clones take 3.5%. Time point given: patch test 1, 2 weeks after DPC sensitization. Treatment of the sample: therapeutic diphenylcyclopropenone sensitization with weekly scalp DPC. This clonotype was counted between two and nine times.

The sequences come from whole blood, collected in connection with sensitization to the hapten diphenylcyclopropenone (DPC). This TCR came from a woman aged 40 to 50 with alopecia areata. Some clones in this sample may be carry-over from other donors' samples. V usage is TRBV7-2 and J usage is TRBJ2-7, with a possible D match to TRBD1 (5 bases). The CDR3 is CASSPPTGYSYEQYF. DNA of the CDR3: TGTGCCAGCAGCCCCCCAACAGGTTACTCCTACGAGCAGTACTTC.